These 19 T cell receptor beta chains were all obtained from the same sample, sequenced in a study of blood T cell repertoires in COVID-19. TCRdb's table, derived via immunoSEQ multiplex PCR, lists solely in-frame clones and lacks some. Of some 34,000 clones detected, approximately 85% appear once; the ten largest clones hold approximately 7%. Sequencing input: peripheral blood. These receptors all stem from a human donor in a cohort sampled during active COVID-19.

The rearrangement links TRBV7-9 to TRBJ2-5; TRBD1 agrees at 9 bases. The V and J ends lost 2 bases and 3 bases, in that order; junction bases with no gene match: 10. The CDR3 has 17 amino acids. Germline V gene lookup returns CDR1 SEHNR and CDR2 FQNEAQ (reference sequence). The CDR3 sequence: CASSLPKQGAFKETQYF. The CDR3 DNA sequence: TGTGCCAGCAGCTTACCGAAACAGGGGGCGTTTAAAGAGACCCAGTACTTC.

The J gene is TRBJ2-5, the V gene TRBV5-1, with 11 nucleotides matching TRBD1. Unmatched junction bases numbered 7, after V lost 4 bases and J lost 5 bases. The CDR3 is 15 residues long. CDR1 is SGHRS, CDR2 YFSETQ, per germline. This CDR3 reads CASSRGTGGTETQYF. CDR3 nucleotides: TGCGCCAGCAGCAGGGGGACAGGGGGAACGGAGACCCAGTACTTC. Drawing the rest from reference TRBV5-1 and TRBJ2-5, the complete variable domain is KAGVTQTPRYLIKTRGQQVTLSCSPISGHRSVSWYQQTPGQGLQFLFEYFSETQRNKGNFPGRFSGRQFSNSRSEMNVSTLELGDSALYLCASSRGTGGTETQYFGPGTRLLVL.

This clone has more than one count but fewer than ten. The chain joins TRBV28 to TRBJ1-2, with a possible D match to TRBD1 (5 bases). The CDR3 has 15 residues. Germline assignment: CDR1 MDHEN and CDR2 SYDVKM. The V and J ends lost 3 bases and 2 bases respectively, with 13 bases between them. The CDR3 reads CASSLPTTGNYGYTF. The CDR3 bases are TGTGCCAGCAGTTTGCCCACCACAGGAAACTATGGCTACACCTTC.

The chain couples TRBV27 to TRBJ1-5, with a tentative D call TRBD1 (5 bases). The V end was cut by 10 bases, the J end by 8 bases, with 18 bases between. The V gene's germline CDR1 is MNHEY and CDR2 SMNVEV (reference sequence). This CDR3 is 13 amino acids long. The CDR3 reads CATGPGKAKPQHF. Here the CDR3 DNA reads TGTGCCACAGGGCCTGGGAAGGCAAAGCCCCAGCATTTT.

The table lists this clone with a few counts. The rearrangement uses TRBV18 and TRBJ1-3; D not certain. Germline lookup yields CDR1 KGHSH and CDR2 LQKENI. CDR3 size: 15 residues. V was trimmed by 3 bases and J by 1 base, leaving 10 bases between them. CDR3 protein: CASSPLPGSGNTIYF. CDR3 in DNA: TGTGCCAGCTCACCTCTACCCGGGTCTGGAAACACCATATATTTT.

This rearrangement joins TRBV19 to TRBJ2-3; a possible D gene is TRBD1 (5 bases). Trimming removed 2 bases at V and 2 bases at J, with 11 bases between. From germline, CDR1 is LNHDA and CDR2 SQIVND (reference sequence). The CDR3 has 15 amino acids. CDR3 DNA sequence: TGTGCCAGTAGTATAACCCTCAGGGCCACAGATACGCAGTATTTT. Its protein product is CASSITLRATDTQYF.

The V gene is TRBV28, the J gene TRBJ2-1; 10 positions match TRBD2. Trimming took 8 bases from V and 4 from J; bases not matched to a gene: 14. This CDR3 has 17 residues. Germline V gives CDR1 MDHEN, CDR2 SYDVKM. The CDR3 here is CASSTVRLAGPYNEQFF. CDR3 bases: TGTGCCAGCTCAACCGTGCGACTAGCGGGTCCATACAATGAGCAGTTCTTC.

In DNA, the CDR3 is TGTGCCAGCTCGGGACAGAACGATAGGTATGGCTACACCTTC. Residues: CASSGQNDRYGYTF. The chain employs TRBV28 and TRBJ1-2, with 7 nucleotides matching TRBD1. The germline V gene has CDR1 MDHEN and CDR2 SYDVKM. The CDR3 is 14 residues long. J gave up 5 bases and V 8 bases, and 11 bases lay outside the gene matches.

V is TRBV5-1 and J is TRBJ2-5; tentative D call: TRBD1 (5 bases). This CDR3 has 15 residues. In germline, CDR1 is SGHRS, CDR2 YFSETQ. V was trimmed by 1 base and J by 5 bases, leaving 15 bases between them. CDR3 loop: CASSLSPGPMETQYF. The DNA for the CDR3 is TGCGCCAGCAGCTTGAGTCCAGGGCCGATGGAGACCCAGTACTTC.

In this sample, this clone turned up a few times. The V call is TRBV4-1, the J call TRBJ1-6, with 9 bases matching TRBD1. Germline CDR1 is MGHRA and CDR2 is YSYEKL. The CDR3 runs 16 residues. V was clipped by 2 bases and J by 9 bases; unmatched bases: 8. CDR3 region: CASSQLPQGAGSPLHF. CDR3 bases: TGCGCCAGCAGCCAACTACCACAGGGGGCTGGTTCACCCCTCCACTTT.

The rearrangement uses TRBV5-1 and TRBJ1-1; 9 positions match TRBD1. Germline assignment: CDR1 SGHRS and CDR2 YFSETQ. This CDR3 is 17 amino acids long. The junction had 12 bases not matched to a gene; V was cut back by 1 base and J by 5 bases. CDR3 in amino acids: CASSLSRDRAGMTEAFF. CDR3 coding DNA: TGCGCCAGCAGCTTGAGCCGGGACAGGGCTGGTATGACTGAAGCTTTCTTT.

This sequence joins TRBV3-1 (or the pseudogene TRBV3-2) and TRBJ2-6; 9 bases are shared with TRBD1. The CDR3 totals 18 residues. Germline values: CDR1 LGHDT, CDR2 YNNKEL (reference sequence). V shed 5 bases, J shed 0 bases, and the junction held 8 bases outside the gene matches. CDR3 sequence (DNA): TGTGCCAGCAGCTCACAGGGGGCCCTCTACTCTGGGGCCAACGTCCTGACTTTC. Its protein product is CASSSQGALYSGANVLTF.

This chain's CDR3 is CASSSSRLGGDTQYF. CDR3 sequence (DNA): TGTGCCAGCAGTTCGTCCAGGTTGGGAGGAGATACGCAGTATTTT. The chain joins TRBV28 to TRBJ2-3; D possibly corresponds to TRBD2 (6 bases). CDR1 is MDHEN, CDR2 SYDVKM, per germline. The ends were cut back, 4 bases at V and 5 bases at J, with 16 bases in the middle. The CDR3 is 15 residues long.

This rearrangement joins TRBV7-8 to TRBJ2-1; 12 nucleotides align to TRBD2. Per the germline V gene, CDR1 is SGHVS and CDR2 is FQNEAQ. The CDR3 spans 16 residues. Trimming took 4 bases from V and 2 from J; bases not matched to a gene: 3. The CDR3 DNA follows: TGTGCCAGCAGCTCTTGGACTAGCGGGGCCTACAATGAGCAGTTCTTC. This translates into CASSSWTSGAYNEQFF. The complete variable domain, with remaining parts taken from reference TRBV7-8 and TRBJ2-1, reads GAGVSQSPRYKVAKRGQDVALRCDPISGHVSLFWYQQALGQGPEFLTYFQNEAQLDKSGLPSDRFFAERPEGSVSTLKIQRTQQEDSAVYLCASSSWTSGAYNEQFFGPGTRLTVL.

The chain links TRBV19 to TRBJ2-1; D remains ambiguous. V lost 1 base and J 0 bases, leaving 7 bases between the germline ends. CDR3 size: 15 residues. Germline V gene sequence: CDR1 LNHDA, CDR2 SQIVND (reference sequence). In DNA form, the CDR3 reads TGTGCCAGTAGTATAGGCGCAAGCTCCTACAATGAGCAGTTCTTC. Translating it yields CASSIGASSYNEQFF.

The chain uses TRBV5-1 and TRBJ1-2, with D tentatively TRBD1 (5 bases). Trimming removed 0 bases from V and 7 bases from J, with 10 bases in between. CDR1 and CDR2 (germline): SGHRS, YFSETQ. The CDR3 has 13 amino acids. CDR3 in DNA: TGCGCCAGCAGCTTGGCGACAGTCGGTGGCTACACCTTC. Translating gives CASSLATVGGYTF.

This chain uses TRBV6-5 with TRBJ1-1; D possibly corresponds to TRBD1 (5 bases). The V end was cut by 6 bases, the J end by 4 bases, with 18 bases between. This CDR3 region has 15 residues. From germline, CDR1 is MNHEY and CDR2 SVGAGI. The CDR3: CASSASFTGGTEAFF. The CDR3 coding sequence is TGTGCCAGCAGCGCCTCATTTACCGGGGGCACTGAAGCTTTCTTT.

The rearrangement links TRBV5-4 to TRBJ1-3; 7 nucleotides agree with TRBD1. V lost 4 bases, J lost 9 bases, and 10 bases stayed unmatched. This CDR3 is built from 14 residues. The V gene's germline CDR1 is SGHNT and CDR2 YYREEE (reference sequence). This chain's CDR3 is CASSVTGIRSTIYF. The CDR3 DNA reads TGTGCCAGCAGCGTGACAGGGATCCGAAGCACCATATATTTT.

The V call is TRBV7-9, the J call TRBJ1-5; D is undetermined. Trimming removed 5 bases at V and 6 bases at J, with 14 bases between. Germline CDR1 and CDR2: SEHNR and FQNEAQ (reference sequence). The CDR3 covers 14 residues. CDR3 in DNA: TGTGCCAGCAGCCCTCCCGGGTTCGCTCAGCCCCAGCATTTT. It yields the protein CASSPPGFAQPQHF.